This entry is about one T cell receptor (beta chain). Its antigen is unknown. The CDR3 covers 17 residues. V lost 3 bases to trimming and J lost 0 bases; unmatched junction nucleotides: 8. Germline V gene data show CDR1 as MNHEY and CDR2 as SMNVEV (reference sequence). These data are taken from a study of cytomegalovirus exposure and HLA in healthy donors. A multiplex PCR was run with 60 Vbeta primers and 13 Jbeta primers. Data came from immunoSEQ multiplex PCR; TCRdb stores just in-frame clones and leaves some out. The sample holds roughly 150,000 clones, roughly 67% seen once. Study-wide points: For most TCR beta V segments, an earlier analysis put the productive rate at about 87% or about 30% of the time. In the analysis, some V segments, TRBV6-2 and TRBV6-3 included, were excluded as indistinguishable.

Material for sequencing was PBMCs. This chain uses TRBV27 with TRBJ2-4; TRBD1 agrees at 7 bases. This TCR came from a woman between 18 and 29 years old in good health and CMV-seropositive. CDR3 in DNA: TGTGCCAGCAGTTTGGACAGGATCGATTTAGCCAAAAACATTCAGTACTTC. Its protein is CASSLDRIDLAKNIQYF.